Presented here are 18 T cell receptor beta chains from one specimen sequenced in a study of cytomegalovirus exposure and HLA in healthy donors. PCR used 60 Vbeta primers and 13 Jbeta primers. TCRdb keeps only in-frame clones here, not all; method: immunoSEQ multiplex PCR. The sample consists of 170,000 or so clones, about four fifths of them appearing once. Sequencing used PBMCs. All receptors derive from a man over 45 in good health and CMV-seronegative.

This clone was seen just once. This chain joins TRBV6-5 and TRBJ1-2, with a tentative D call TRBD1 (5 bases). The CDR3 consists of 13 residues. V gave up 7 bases and J gave up 4 bases, with 13 bases separating them. Germline-derived CDR1 and CDR2 are MNHEY and SVGAGI. The CDR3 bases are TGTGCCAGCACCCTAGGGGTATTCTATGGCTACACCTTC. Amino acids: CASTLGVFYGYTF.

Written as DNA, the CDR3 is TGCGCCAGCAGGGGCGGGGCTTCCACAGATACGCAGTATTTT. It specifies CASRGGASTDTQYF. The chain links TRBV4-1 to TRBJ2-3, with D perhaps matching TRBD2 (6 bases). This CDR3 has 14 amino acids. Trimming took off 6 bases at V and 2 bases at J, with 12 bases between the two ends. Germline lookup yields CDR1 MGHRA and CDR2 YSYEKL.

The V and J genes are TRBV30 and TRBJ2-5, with 16 bases lining up with TRBD2. Per the germline V gene, CDR1 is GTSNPN and CDR2 is SVGIG (reference sequence). Germline trimming cut 1 base from V and 5 bases from J; bases unmatched to any gene: 4. CDR3 length: 16 amino acids. CDR3 nucleotides: TGTGCCTGGAGTGCTGGGACTAGCGGGAGGGGTGAGACCCAGTACTTC. This sequence encodes CAWSAGTSGRGETQYF.

The J gene is TRBJ2-4, the V gene TRBV19; TRBD2 matches at 12 bases. Germline V gene lookup returns CDR1 LNHDA and CDR2 SQIVND (reference sequence). This CDR3 contains 16 residues. With 5 bases clipped from V and 4 bases from J, the junction kept 6 bases outside the gene matches. CDR3 nucleotide sequence: TGTGCCAGTAGTCGAAGGACTAGCGGGGCTAAAAACATTCAGTACTTC. Translated, it gives CASSRRTSGAKNIQYF. The full variable domain, its missing parts supplied by reference TRBV19 and TRBJ2-4, is DGGITQSPKYLFRKEGQNVTLSCEQNLNHDAMYWYRQDPGQGLRLIYYSQIVNDFQKGDIAEGYSVSREKKESFPLTVTSAQKNPTAFYLCASSRRTSGAKNIQYFGAGTRLSVL.

Regarding this clone: Other DNA sequences in this specimen translate into the identical CDR3. This chain connects TRBV5-1 to TRBJ2-7; TRBD1 is a possible D gene (6 bases). There are 14 residues in the CDR3. V was pared by 4 bases and J by 2 bases, with 13 bases between. Germline CDR1 is SGHRS and CDR2 is YFSETQ. The CDR3 reads CASSPGQITYEQYF. DNA for the CDR3: TGCGCCAGCAGCCCCGGACAGATCACCTACGAGCAGTACTTC.

V is TRBV7-2 and J is TRBJ1-5; D may be TRBD1 (6 bases). Germline-derived CDR1 and CDR2 are SGHTA and FQGNSA. V lost 6 bases to trimming and J lost 0 bases, with 15 bases between them. This CDR3 spans 16 amino acids. The CDR3 bases are TGTGCCAGCAGTCAGGACAGTTACCTTAGCAATCAGCCCCAGCATTTT. Translating it yields CASSQDSYLSNQPQHF.

This sequence joins TRBV5-1 and TRBJ1-4, with D unclear. The CDR3 totals 14 residues. Deletions cut 5 bases from V and 3 bases from J, with 11 bases between. In germline, CDR1 is SGHRS, CDR2 YFSETQ. The chain's CDR3 is CASRSGEPNEKLFF. The CDR3, as DNA: TGCGCCAGCAGGTCGGGAGAACCTAATGAAAAACTGTTTTTT.

The V and J genes are TRBV6-6 and TRBJ2-3; D is possibly TRBD2 (7 bases). The CDR3 extends over 12 amino acids. Germline assignment: CDR1 MNHNY and CDR2 SVGAGI (reference sequence). V was clipped by 11 bases and J by 3 bases, with 12 bases between them. CDR3 nucleotide sequence: TGTGCCTCCGGGGGGCCGACAGATACGCAGTATTTT. Translating it yields CASGGPTDTQYF.

The V and J genes are TRBV7-9 and TRBJ1-2; D is ambiguous. From germline, CDR1 is SEHNR and CDR2 FQNEAQ (reference sequence). This CDR3 comprises 13 residues. Trimming shortened V by 6 bases and J by 0 bases, and 8 bases separated the two germline ends. The CDR3 sequence: CASRRVSNYGYTF. CDR3 DNA: TGTGCCAGCAGGAGGGTATCTAACTATGGCTACACCTTC.

The chain combines TRBV9 with TRBJ2-3; tentatively, D is TRBD2 (6 bases). V was trimmed by 1 base and J by 1 base, leaving 25 bases between them. The V gene's germline CDR1 is SGDLS and CDR2 YYNGEE. There are 20 residues in the CDR3. As DNA, the CDR3 is TGTGCCAGCAGCGTATCTGTTAGCGGCCCTCCTCAAAAGGGCACAGATACGCAGTATTTT. As protein: CASSVSVSGPPQKGTDTQYF. Based on the CDR3 plus reference TRBV9 and TRBJ2-3, the full variable domain is DSGVTQTPKHLITATGQRVTLRCSPRSGDLSVYWYQQSLDQGLQFLIQYYNGEERAKGNILERFSAQQFPDLHSELNLSSLELGDSALYFCASSVSVSGPPQKGTDTQYFGPGTRLTVL.

The sample holds a few counts of this clone. The chain is built from TRBV4-3 and TRBJ2-2; possibly TRBD1 for D (6 bases). The CDR3 sequence is 16 residues long. The V gene's germline CDR1 is LGHNA and CDR2 YSLEER. The ends were cut back, 3 bases at V and 6 bases at J, with 17 bases in the middle. The CDR3 DNA is TGCGCCAGCAGCCAGGCACTTACAGGGCTCGCCGGGGAGCTGTTTTTT. This sequence encodes CASSQALTGLAGELFF.

This chain connects TRBV5-5 to TRBJ2-6, with TRBD1 matching 7 bases. The CDR3 extends over 16 amino acids. The germline V gene has CDR1 SGHKS and CDR2 YYEKEE (reference sequence). The trim removed 3 bases at V and 2 bases at J, leaving 5 bases unmatched. The CDR3 DNA follows: TGTGCCAGCAGCTCCCGACAGGGTACTGGGGCCAACGTCCTGACTTTC. This encodes CASSSRQGTGANVLTF.

This rearrangement joins TRBV6-5 to TRBJ1-5; 7 positions match TRBD1. This CDR3 has 15 amino acids. The V and J ends lost 7 bases and 0 bases, in that order; junction bases with no gene match: 6. Germline V CDR1 and CDR2: MNHEY, SVGAGI. The CDR3 DNA sequence: TGTGCCAGCACCCGGGACAGCAATAGCAATCAGCCCCAGCATTTT. As protein: CASTRDSNSNQPQHF.

V gene TRBV5-1 combines with J gene TRBJ2-2, with 15 bases that match TRBD2. The CDR3 is made up of 19 amino acids. V trimming: 4 bases; J trimming: 3 bases; junction bases outside the gene matches: 10. The germline V gene has CDR1 SGHRS and CDR2 YFSETQ. For the CDR3, the DNA is TGCGCCAGCAGCCTATGGACTAGCGGGAGGGCAGTAGACACCGGGGAGCTGTTTTTT. Its protein product is CASSLWTSGRAVDTGELFF.

Note on this clone: This sample also contains other DNA sequences that code for the same CDR3. The chain recombines TRBV7-2 with TRBJ2-1, with 7 positions matching TRBD2. This CDR3 is 15 amino acids long. Looked up from germline, CDR1 is SGHTA and CDR2 is FQGNSA. The J segment lost 3 bases and the V segment lost 1 base, leaving 3 bases of the junction unmatched. The CDR3 reads CASSLGAGLYNEQFF. The CDR3 DNA reads as TGTGCCAGCAGCTTAGGAGCGGGACTCTACAATGAGCAGTTCTTC.

This chain uses TRBV10-3 with TRBJ1-5, with 7 bases lining up with TRBD1. Germline CDR1 ENHRY, CDR2 SYGVKD. The CDR3 is made up of 15 amino acids. V gave up 10 bases and J gave up 0 bases; unmatched junction bases: 9. CDR3: CATWTGSTSNQPQHF. In nucleotides, the CDR3 is TGTGCCACCTGGACAGGTTCAACTAGCAATCAGCCCCAGCATTTT.

This chain uses TRBV7-8 with TRBJ1-2; D not resolved. Germline-derived CDR1 and CDR2 are SGHVS and FQNEAQ. The CDR3 is 15 amino acids. Trimming took off 0 bases at V and 4 bases at J, with 12 bases between the two ends. CDR3 residues: CASSLAPNRGYGYTF. The CDR3 region has the DNA TGTGCCAGCAGCTTAGCCCCGAACCGGGGCTATGGCTACACCTTC. Full variable domain (remainder filled in from reference TRBV7-8 and TRBJ1-2): GAGVSQSPRYKVAKRGQDVALRCDPISGHVSLFWYQQALGQGPEFLTYFQNEAQLDKSGLPSDRFFAERPEGSVSTLKIQRTQQEDSAVYLCASSLAPNRGYGYTFGSGTRLTVV.

As to this clone: The junction differs from germline at one of its ends, possibly a read error. J is TRBJ2-7 and V is TRBV7-9; 7 bases agree with TRBD1. Germline V gene sequence: CDR1 SEHNR, CDR2 FQNEAQ (reference sequence). This CDR3 is 12 amino acids long. This CDR3 reads CASSPTGYVQYF. In DNA form, the CDR3 reads TGTGCCAGCAGCCCGACAGGGTACGTGCAGTACTTC. The complete variable domain, with remaining parts taken from reference TRBV7-9 and TRBJ2-7, reads DTGVSQNPRHKITKRGQNVTFRCDPISEHNRLYWYRQTLGQGPEFLTYFQNEAQLEKSRLLSDRFSAERPKGSFSTLEIQRTEQGDSAMYLCASSPTGYVQYFGPGTRLTVT.